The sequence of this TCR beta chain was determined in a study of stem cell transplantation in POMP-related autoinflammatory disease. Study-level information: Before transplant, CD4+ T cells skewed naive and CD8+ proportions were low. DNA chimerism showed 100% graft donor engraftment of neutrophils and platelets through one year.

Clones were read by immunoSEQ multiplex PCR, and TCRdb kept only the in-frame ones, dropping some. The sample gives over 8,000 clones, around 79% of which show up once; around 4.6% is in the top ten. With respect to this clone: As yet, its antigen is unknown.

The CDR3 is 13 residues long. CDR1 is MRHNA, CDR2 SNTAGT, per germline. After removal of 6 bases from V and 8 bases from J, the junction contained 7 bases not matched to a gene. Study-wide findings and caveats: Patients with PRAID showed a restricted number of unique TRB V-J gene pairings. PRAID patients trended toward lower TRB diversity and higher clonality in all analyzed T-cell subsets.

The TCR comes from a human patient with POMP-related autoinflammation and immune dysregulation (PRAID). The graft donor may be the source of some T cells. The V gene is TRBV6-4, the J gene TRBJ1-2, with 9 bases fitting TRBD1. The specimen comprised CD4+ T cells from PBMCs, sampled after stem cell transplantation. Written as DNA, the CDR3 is TGTGCCAGCAGACAGACAGGGGGTGGAGGCTACACCTTC. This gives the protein CASRQTGGGGYTF.